Shown below are 19 T cell receptor beta chains from a single sample sequenced in a study of cytomegalovirus exposure and HLA in healthy donors. It was with 60 Vbeta and 13 Jbeta primers that the PCR ran. The repertoire was sequenced with immunoSEQ multiplex PCR; TCRdb's copy has only in-frame clones and lacks some. The table has about 210,000 clones, 75% to 80% seen once. The source material was PBMCs. These receptors were collected from a male donor in good health and CMV-seronegative.

The chain recombines TRBV28 with TRBJ1-2; D might be TRBD1 (6 bases). The V gene's germline CDR1 is MDHEN and CDR2 SYDVKM. The CDR3 runs 15 residues. Trimming removed 6 bases at V and 2 bases at J, with 16 bases between. The CDR3 DNA reads TGTGCCAGCAGCCTAGGACAGATATCCAACTATGGCTACACCTTC. Encoded protein: CASSLGQISNYGYTF.

The rearrangement uses TRBV5-1 and TRBJ1-6; D possibly corresponds to TRBD1 (6 bases). V dropped 0 bases and J dropped 5 bases, with 6 bases sitting between them. From germline, CDR1 is SGHRS and CDR2 YFSETQ. The CDR3 runs to 14 residues. CDR3 loop: CASSLEGDNSPLHF. The CDR3 bases are TGCGCCAGCAGCTTGGAGGGGGATAATTCACCCCTCCACTTT. Variable domain in full (rest from reference TRBV5-1 and TRBJ1-6): KAGVTQTPRYLIKTRGQQVTLSCSPISGHRSVSWYQQTPGQGLQFLFEYFSETQRNKGNFPGRFSGRQFSNSRSEMNVSTLELGDSALYLCASSLEGDNSPLHFGNGTRLTVT.

This chain links TRBV23-1 with TRBJ2-1, with D maybe TRBD1 (6 bases). TRBV23-1 is recorded as an ORF, its role being uncertain. Trimming took off 3 bases at V and 0 bases at J, with 18 bases between the two ends. The CDR3 loop spans 18 amino acids. This CDR3 is CASSQLIRSRGSYNEQFF. DNA for the CDR3: TGCGCCAGCAGTCAGCTAATACGAAGCAGGGGCTCCTACAATGAGCAGTTCTTC.

This clone occurred a few times. The chain has TRBV2 and TRBJ1-1; D is unresolved. Trimming stripped 7 bases from V and 3 bases from J, with 15 bases between. The CDR3 is made up of 14 amino acids. CDR1 is SNHLY, CDR2 FYNNEI, per germline. The CDR3 bases are TGTGCCAGCAATATAAGGATGGAGGACACTGAAGCTTTCTTT. It translates to CASNIRMEDTEAFF.

This chain's CDR3 is CASSLWYRSSYNEQFF. Written as DNA, the CDR3 is TGTGCCAGCAGCTTGTGGTACAGGAGCTCCTACAATGAGCAGTTCTTC. The chain is built from TRBV5-6 and TRBJ2-1, with D tentatively TRBD1 (5 bases). V shed 1 base and J shed 0 bases, with 11 bases lying between them. This CDR3 is 16 amino acids long. Germline V gene sequence: CDR1 SGHDT, CDR2 YYEEEE. Drawing the rest from reference TRBV5-6 and TRBJ2-1, the complete variable domain is DAGVTQSPTHLIKTRGQQVTLRCSPKSGHDTVSWYQQALGQGPQFIFQYYEEEERQRGNFPDRFSGHQFPNYSSELNVNALLLGDSALYLCASSLWYRSSYNEQFFGPGTRLTVL.

This chain links TRBV13 with TRBJ1-3; D is uncertain. The germline gives CDR1 PRHDT, CDR2 FYEKMQ (reference sequence). This CDR3 has 14 amino acids. Trimming left V 0 bases short and J 4 bases short, with 7 bases between. The CDR3 sequence is CASSLGQSGNTIYF. The DNA for the CDR3 is TGTGCCAGCAGCTTAGGGCAGTCCGGAAACACCATATATTTT.

This clone was found a few times. The CDR3 nucleotides read TGTGCCAGTAGTGTTAGGGGTAACACCGGGGAGCTGTTTTTT. This sequence encodes CASSVRGNTGELFF. The gene calls are TRBV19 and TRBJ2-2; perhaps TRBD1 as D (5 bases). The CDR3 has 14 residues. Germline V gene lookup returns CDR1 LNHDA and CDR2 SQIVND (reference sequence). V was pared by 5 bases and J by 2 bases, with 9 bases between.

This sequence joins TRBV7-8 and TRBJ1-3, with D unresolved. This CDR3 is 14 amino acids long. Trimming left V 3 bases short and J 0 bases short, with 6 bases between. CDR1 is SGHVS and CDR2 is FQNEAQ in the germline V gene. The CDR3 nucleotides are TGTGCCAGCAGCTTGGGGAGCTCTGGAAACACCATATATTTT. Encoded protein: CASSLGSSGNTIYF.

The V and J genes are TRBV2 and TRBJ1-5, with a weak D call TRBD1 (5 bases). The germline gives CDR1 SNHLY, CDR2 FYNNEI. CDR3 length: 15 residues. Trimming pared 6 bases from V and 2 bases from J, leaving 14 bases between. This CDR3 reads CASSASREGNQPQHF. The CDR3 nucleotides are TGTGCCAGCAGCGCGTCCAGGGAAGGCAATCAGCCCCAGCATTTT.

This clone was seen more than once but under ten times. The J gene is TRBJ2-1, the V gene TRBV28; 11 positions agree with TRBD2. CDR1 and CDR2 (germline): MDHEN, SYDVKM. CDR3 length: 18 residues. J was trimmed by 1 base and V by 5 bases; bases with no gene match: 10. CDR3 DNA: TGTGCCAGCAGTCCGGGACTAGCGGACGGGGGGTCCTACAATGAGCAGTTCTTC. Protein sequence: CASSPGLADGGSYNEQFF.

The rearrangement links TRBV9 to TRBJ2-3; 13 bases match TRBD2. With 5 bases clipped from V and 6 bases from J, the junction kept 6 bases outside the gene matches. Germline V lookup: CDR1 SGDLS, CDR2 YYNGEE. This CDR3 spans 15 amino acids. This CDR3 reads CASSPGLAGADTQYF. Written as DNA, the CDR3 is TGTGCCAGCAGTCCAGGACTAGCGGGAGCCGATACGCAGTATTTT.

The count of this clone is one. J is TRBJ2-5 and V is TRBV4-2, with TRBD2 identical over 7 bases. Germline CDR1 is LGHNA and CDR2 is YNFKEQ. CDR3 size: 18 residues. With V trimmed by 5 bases and J by 3 bases, 18 bases remained unmatched. This CDR3 is CASSGISGRENLKETQYF. The CDR3 nucleotides are TGTGCCAGCAGCGGGATAAGTGGGAGGGAAAACTTAAAAGAGACCCAGTACTTC.

This chain joins TRBV30 and TRBJ2-5; 13 bases match TRBD2. The CDR3 loop spans 16 amino acids. CDR1 is GTSNPN, CDR2 SVGIG, per germline (reference sequence). The J segment lost 0 bases and the V segment lost 2 bases, leaving 3 bases of the junction unmatched. The CDR3 reads CAWSWTSGSYQETQYF. The CDR3 region has the DNA TGTGCCTGGAGTTGGACTAGCGGGAGCTACCAAGAGACCCAGTACTTC.

This sequence joins TRBV7-2 and TRBJ1-3; D gene uncertain. With 7 bases removed from V and 0 bases from J, the gap between germline ends came to 10 bases. Germline CDR1 reads SGHTA; CDR2 reads FQGNSA. This CDR3 has 14 amino acids. CDR3 amino acids: CASTLGSSGNTIYF. DNA of the CDR3: TGTGCCAGCACGTTGGGGAGCTCTGGAAACACCATATATTTT.

This chain joins TRBV5-4 and TRBJ2-7, with a tentative D call TRBD1 (6 bases). The V and J ends lost 4 bases and 3 bases respectively, with 11 bases between them. This CDR3 region has 13 residues. CDR1 and CDR2 (germline): SGHNT, YYREEE (reference sequence). The chain's CDR3 is CASSIGQNYEQYF. The CDR3 coding sequence is TGTGCCAGCAGCATAGGACAGAACTACGAGCAGTACTTC. Using reference TRBV5-4 and TRBJ2-7 for the parts outside the CDR3, the full variable domain is ETGVTQSPTHLIKTRGQQVTLRCSSQSGHNTVSWYQQALGQGPQFIFQYYREEENGRGNFPPRFSGLQFPNYSSELNVNALELDDSALYLCASSIGQNYEQYFGPGTRLTVT.

The chain couples TRBV9 to TRBJ2-1, with D possibly matching TRBD1 (6 bases). Trimming took off 4 bases at V and 9 bases at J, with 11 bases between the two ends. CDR1 and CDR2 from the germline V gene are SGDLS and YYNGEE. The CDR3 sequence is 12 residues long. The CDR3 loop reads CASSSTGFEQFF. Here the CDR3 DNA reads TGTGCCAGCAGCTCCACAGGGTTTGAGCAGTTCTTC.

The chain carries TRBV5-4 and TRBJ2-1, with D hard to call. Trimming left V 4 bases short and J 5 bases short, with 4 bases between. This CDR3 contains 11 residues. Germline CDR1 SGHNT, CDR2 YYREEE (reference sequence). Here the CDR3 DNA reads TGTGCCAGCAGCCTTAACAATGAGCAGTTCTTC. It encodes CASSLNNEQFF.

V is TRBV7-8 and J is TRBJ2-5; no reliable D call. V was trimmed by 5 bases and J by 3 bases, leaving 7 bases between them. This CDR3 has 12 amino acids. Germline CDR1 and CDR2: SGHVS and FQNEAQ. This chain's CDR3 is CASSRAKETQYF. The CDR3, as DNA: TGTGCCAGCAGCAGAGCGAAAGAGACCCAGTACTTC.

In DNA, the CDR3 is TGTGCCAGTAGTGCCCCGGGACAGCCAAGCTCCTACAATGAGCAGTTCTTC. Its translation: CASSAPGQPSSYNEQFF. V gene TRBV19 combines with J gene TRBJ2-1; 7 bases map to TRBD1. V lost 5 bases and J lost 0; bases outside the gene matches: 10. This CDR3 is 17 amino acids long. The germline V gene has CDR1 LNHDA and CDR2 SQIVND (reference sequence).